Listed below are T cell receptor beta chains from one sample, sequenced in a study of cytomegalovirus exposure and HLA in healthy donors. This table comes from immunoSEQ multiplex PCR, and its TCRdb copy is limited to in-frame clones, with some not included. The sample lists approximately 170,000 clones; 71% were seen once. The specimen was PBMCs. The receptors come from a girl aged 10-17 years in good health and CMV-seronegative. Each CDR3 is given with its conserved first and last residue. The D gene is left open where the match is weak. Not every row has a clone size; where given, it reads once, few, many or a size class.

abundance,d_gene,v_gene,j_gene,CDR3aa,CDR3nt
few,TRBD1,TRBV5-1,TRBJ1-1,CASSLQGTTEAFF,TGCGCCAGCAGCTTACAGGGGACCACTGAAGCTTTCTTT
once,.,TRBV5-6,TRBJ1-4,CASSLGRYPIPATNEKLFF,TGTGCCAGCAGCTTGGGGCGGTATCCTATTCCCGCAACTAATGAAAAACTGTTTTTT
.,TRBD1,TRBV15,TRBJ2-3,CATSRPGQGVDTQYF,TGTGCCACCAGCAGACCAGGACAGGGGGTGGATACGCAGTATTTT
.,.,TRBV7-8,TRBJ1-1,CASSLRFTEAFF,TGTGCCAGCAGCTTACGTTTCACTGAAGCTTTCTTT
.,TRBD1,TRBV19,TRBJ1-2,CASSPQGNYGYTF,TGTGCCAGTAGCCCACAGGGGAACTATGGCTACACCTTC
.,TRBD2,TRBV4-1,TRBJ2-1,CASSQVPTSVNNEQFF,TGCGCCAGCAGCCAAGTCCCAACTAGCGTTAACAATGAGCAGTTCTTC
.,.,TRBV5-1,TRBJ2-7,CASSLLRDYEQYF,TGCGCCAGCAGCTTGCTAAGAGACTACGAGCAGTACTTC
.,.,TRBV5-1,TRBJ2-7,CASSTISEGYEQYF,TGCGCCAGCAGCACAATATCGGAGGGGTACGAGCAGTACTTC
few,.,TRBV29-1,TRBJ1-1,CSVEGGASNTEAFF,TGCAGCGTTGAGGGGGGAGCCTCGAACACTGAAGCTTTCTTT
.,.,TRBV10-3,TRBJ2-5,CAIGQQETQYF,TGTGCCATCGGACAGCAAGAGACCCAGTACTTC
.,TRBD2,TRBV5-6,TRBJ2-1,CASSPLGAGGYNEQFF,TGTGCCAGCAGCCCCTTAGGAGCGGGGGGCTACAATGAGCAGTTCTTC
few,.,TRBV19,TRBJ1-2,CASSIGPGYGYTF,TGTGCCAGTAGTATAGGACCGGGCTATGGCTACACCTTC
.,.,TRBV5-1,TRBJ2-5,CASSFTSAEETQYF,TGCGCCAGCAGCTTCACCTCCGCAGAAGAGACCCAGTACTTC
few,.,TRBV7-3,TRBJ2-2,CASSSQGTGELFF,TGTGCCAGCAGCTCACAGGGTACCGGGGAGCTGTTTTTT
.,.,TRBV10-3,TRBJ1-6,CAISEFPMQTENNSPLHF,TGTGCCATCAGTGAGTTCCCGATGCAGACAGAAAACAATTCACCCCTCCACTTT